What follows are 13 T cell receptor beta chains derived from one specimen sequenced in a study of early T cells in non-severe SARS-CoV-2 infection. MiXCR, run by TCRdb on the 5' RACE reads, gives a single entry per CDR3 protein. The table lists 64,000 or so distinct CDR3 sequences, around 11% of them singletons. The sequencing used whole blood, collected at baseline. The receptors were sampled from an adult who was a healthcare worker with PCR-confirmed SARS-CoV-2 infection or an uninfected control (not recorded which).

This clonotype was counted a few times. The chain joins TRBV5-1 to TRBJ2-3; D not resolved. Trimming pared 1 base from V and 1 base from J, leaving 13 bases between. The CDR3 covers 16 residues. In germline, CDR1 is SGHRS, CDR2 YFSETQ. CDR3 sequence: CASSLFLGLGTDTQYF. The CDR3, as DNA: TGCGCCAGCAGCTTGTTTCTGGGGTTGGGCACAGATACGCAGTATTTT. Combining the CDR3 with reference TRBV5-1 and TRBJ2-3 gives the whole variable domain KAGVTQTPRYLIKTRGQQVTLSCSPISGHRSVSWYQQTPGQGLQFLFEYFSETQRNKGNFPGRFSGRQFSNSRSEMNVSTLELGDSALYLCASSLFLGLGTDTQYFGPGTRLTVL.

The J gene is TRBJ2-7, the V gene TRBV7-9; unclear D gene. The germline V and J ends were trimmed by 1 base and 7 bases, with 8 bases remaining between them. Germline CDR1 reads SEHNR; CDR2 reads FQNEAQ (reference sequence). The CDR3 sequence is 12 residues long. Here the CDR3 reads CASSLGLREQYF. The CDR3 DNA follows: TGTGCCAGCAGCTTAGGGTTGAGGGAGCAGTACTTC.

This clonotype occurred a few times. The V and J genes are TRBV18 and TRBJ2-7; D is unclear. The CDR3 is 14 amino acids. In germline, CDR1 is KGHSH, CDR2 LQKENI. Trimming took 1 base from V and 3 from J, leaving 10 bases between them. In DNA form, the CDR3 reads TGTGCCAGCTCACCACGTTCGCAGGACTACGAGCAGTACTTC. Residues: CASSPRSQDYEQYF.

In its sample, this clonotype was seen a few times. V and J are TRBV7-6 and TRBJ2-5; 7 nucleotides align to TRBD1. Germline V gene data show CDR1 as SGHVS and CDR2 as FNYEAQ. V gave up 5 bases and J gave up 0 bases; unmatched junction bases: 6. The CDR3 totals 15 residues. This CDR3 is CASSLQGTYQETQYF. The CDR3 bases are TGTGCCAGCAGCCTACAGGGGACCTACCAAGAGACCCAGTACTTC.

The chain carries TRBV12-3 or TRBV12-4 and TRBJ2-1; the match to TRBD2 covers 9 bases. Trimming removed 5 bases from V and 6 bases from J; junction bases left unmatched: 5. The CDR3 length is 14 residues. The CDR3 DNA reads as TGTGCCAGCAGTCCGGGACTAGCTTTCAATGAGCAGTTCTTC. Translating it yields CASSPGLAFNEQFF.

This clonotype showed up just a few times. The chain carries TRBV3-1 and TRBJ1-6; a possible D gene is TRBD1 (5 bases). The ends were cut back, 6 bases at V and 7 bases at J, with 16 bases in the middle. CDR3 length: 15 residues. CDR1 and CDR2 from the germline V gene are LGHDT and YNNKEL (reference sequence). CDR3 bases: TGTGCCAGCAGTCAGGGTGTGACGGGCAATTCACCCCTCCACTTT. Protein: CASSQGVTGNSPLHF.

The sample holds a few counts of this clonotype. The chain uses TRBV9 and TRBJ2-5; 7 positions match TRBD2. CDR1 SGDLS and CDR2 YYNGEE come from the germline V gene. This CDR3 is built from 14 residues. The ends lost 4 bases at V and 2 bases at J; junction bases unmatched: 5. CDR3 sequence reads: CASSLRDYQETQYF. The CDR3 bases are TGTGCCAGCAGCCTCCGGGACTATCAAGAGACCCAGTACTTC. The variable domain in full, completed from reference TRBV9 and TRBJ2-5, reads DSGVTQTPKHLITATGQRVTLRCSPRSGDLSVYWYQQSLDQGLQFLIQYYNGEERAKGNILERFSAQQFPDLHSELNLSSLELGDSALYFCASSLRDYQETQYFGPGTRLLVL.

This clonotype was observed many times. The gene calls are TRBV5-1 and TRBJ2-3; 9 bases are shared with TRBD2. This CDR3 spans 15 amino acids. With 4 bases clipped from V and 5 bases from J, the junction kept 8 bases outside the gene matches. The germline V gene encodes CDR1 SGHRS and CDR2 YFSETQ. The CDR3 reads CASSRSGGLQDTQYF. For the CDR3, the DNA is TGCGCCAGCAGCAGGAGCGGGGGGCTACAAGATACGCAGTATTTT.

This clonotype was detected a few times. DNA for the CDR3: TGTGCCAGCAGCCCGGTAACAGATACGCAGTATTTT. The encoded protein is CASSPVTDTQYF. V is TRBV7-8 and J is TRBJ2-3; D remains ambiguous. This CDR3 spans 12 amino acids. Germline V gene lookup returns CDR1 SGHVS and CDR2 FQNEAQ. V was cut by 5 bases and J by 3 bases, with 6 bases left in between. The variable domain in full, with the rest retrieved from reference TRBV7-8 and TRBJ2-3, is GAGVSQSPRYKVAKRGQDVALRCDPISGHVSLFWYQQALGQGPEFLTYFQNEAQLDKSGLPSDRFFAERPEGSVSTLKIQRTQQEDSAVYLCASSPVTDTQYFGPGTRLTVL.

This clonotype was counted at least ten times. The chain combines TRBV7-8 with TRBJ2-7; TRBD1 is a possible D gene (6 bases). V was pared by 5 bases and J by 0 bases, with 14 bases between. Looked up from germline, CDR1 is SGHVS and CDR2 is FQNEAQ. The CDR3 loop spans 15 amino acids. The CDR3, as DNA: TGTGCCAGCAGCGCTACCGGGACACGCTCCTACGAGCAGTACTTC. Translating gives CASSATGTRSYEQYF.

This clonotype was counted a single time. Here the CDR3 DNA reads TGTGCCAGCAGTTACCGATGGAGCGGGGGGGACAATGAGCAGTTCTTC. Translated: CASSYRWSGGDNEQFF. The chain uses TRBV6-5 and TRBJ2-1; 10 bases fit TRBD2. The CDR3 extends over 16 amino acids. Germline V CDR1 and CDR2: MNHEY, SVGAGI. Trimming cost V 2 bases and J 5 bases; bases outside gene matches: 6.

The rearrangement uses TRBV12-5 and TRBJ2-7, with D unclear. The ends were cut back, 9 bases at V and 0 bases at J, with 12 bases in the middle. This CDR3 region has 13 residues. Germline loops: CDR1 LGHNT, CDR2 FRNRAP. The CDR3 sequence: CASRTMSSYEQYF. The CDR3 DNA reads as TGTGCTAGCCGAACCATGAGCTCCTACGAGCAGTACTTC.

In its sample, this clonotype was seen many times. The V gene is TRBV12-3 or TRBV12-4, the J gene TRBJ2-5; D is possibly TRBD1 (5 bases). This CDR3 region has 14 residues. V lost 5 bases, J lost 4 bases, and 14 bases lay in between. The CDR3 protein is CASSETVSAETQYF. For the CDR3, the DNA is TGTGCCAGCAGTGAGACAGTCTCAGCAGAGACCCAGTACTTC.